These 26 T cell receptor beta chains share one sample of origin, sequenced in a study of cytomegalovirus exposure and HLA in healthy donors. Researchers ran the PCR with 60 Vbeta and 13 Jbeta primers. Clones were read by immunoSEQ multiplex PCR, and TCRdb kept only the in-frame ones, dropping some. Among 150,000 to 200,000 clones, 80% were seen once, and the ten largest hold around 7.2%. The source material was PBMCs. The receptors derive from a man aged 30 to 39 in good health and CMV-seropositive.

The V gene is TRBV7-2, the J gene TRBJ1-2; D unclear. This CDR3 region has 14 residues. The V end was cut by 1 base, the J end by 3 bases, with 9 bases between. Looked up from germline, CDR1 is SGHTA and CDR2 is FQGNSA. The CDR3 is CASSLGQIYYGYTF. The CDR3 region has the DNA TGTGCCAGCAGCTTAGGTCAGATATACTATGGCTACACCTTC.

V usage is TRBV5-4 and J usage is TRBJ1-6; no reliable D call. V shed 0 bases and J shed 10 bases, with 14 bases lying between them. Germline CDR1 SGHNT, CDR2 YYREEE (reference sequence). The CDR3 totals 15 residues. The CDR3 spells CASSLETGIGSPLHF. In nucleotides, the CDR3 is TGTGCCAGCAGCTTGGAGACGGGAATCGGCTCACCCCTCCACTTT.

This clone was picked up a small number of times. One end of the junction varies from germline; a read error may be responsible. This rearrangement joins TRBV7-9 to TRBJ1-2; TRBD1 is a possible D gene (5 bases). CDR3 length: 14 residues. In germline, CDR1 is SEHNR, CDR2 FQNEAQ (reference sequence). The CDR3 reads CSSSLGGGIYGYTF. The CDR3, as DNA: TGTTCCAGCAGCTTAGGTGGGGGGATCTATGGCTACACCTTC.

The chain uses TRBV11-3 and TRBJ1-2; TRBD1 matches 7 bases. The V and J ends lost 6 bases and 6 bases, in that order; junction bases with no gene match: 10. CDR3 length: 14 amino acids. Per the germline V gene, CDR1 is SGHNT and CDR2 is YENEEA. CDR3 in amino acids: CASSPFTGDNGYTF. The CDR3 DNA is TGTGCCAGCAGTCCCTTTACAGGGGATAATGGCTACACCTTC.

The CDR3 is CASQEGGPTDTQYF. In nucleotides, the CDR3 is TGTGCCTCCCAAGAGGGAGGGCCAACAGATACGCAGTATTTT. The rearrangement uses TRBV30 and TRBJ2-3; 7 bases map to TRBD2. Germline V gene lookup returns CDR1 GTSNPN and CDR2 SVGIG (reference sequence). The ends lost 7 bases at V and 3 bases at J; junction bases unmatched: 10. CDR3 length: 14 amino acids.

Written as DNA, the CDR3 is TGCAGCATCTGGACAGGTAGGACGGAGTATGGCTACACCTTC. Encoded protein: CSIWTGRTEYGYTF. V usage is TRBV29-1 and J usage is TRBJ1-2; the match to TRBD1 covers 7 bases. This CDR3 is 14 amino acids long. CDR1 and CDR2 from the germline V gene are SQVTM and ANQGSEA. Unmatched junction bases numbered 14, after V lost 8 bases and J lost 5 bases.

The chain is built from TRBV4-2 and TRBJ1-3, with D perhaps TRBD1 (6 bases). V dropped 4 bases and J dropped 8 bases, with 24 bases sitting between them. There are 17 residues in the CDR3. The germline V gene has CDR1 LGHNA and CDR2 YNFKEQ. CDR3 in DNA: TGTGCCAGCAGCCCCTTCTCCGGGCAGGGTAAGGGGGACACCATATATTTT. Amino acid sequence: CASSPFSGQGKGDTIYF.

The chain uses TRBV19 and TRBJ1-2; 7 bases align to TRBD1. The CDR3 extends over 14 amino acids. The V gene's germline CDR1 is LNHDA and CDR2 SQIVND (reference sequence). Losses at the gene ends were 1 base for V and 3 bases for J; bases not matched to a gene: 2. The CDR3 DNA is TGTGCCAGTAGTATAGGAGGGGGCGACTATGGCTACACCTTC. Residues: CASSIGGGDYGYTF.

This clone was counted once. The CDR3: CAWGYRGVGQFF. CDR3 DNA sequence: TGTGCCTGGGGGTACAGGGGCGTCGGGCAGTTCTTC. The J gene is TRBJ2-1, the V gene TRBV30; 7 nucleotides match TRBD1. V trimming: 5 bases; J trimming: 12 bases; junction bases outside the gene matches: 10. The CDR3 has 12 amino acids. Looked up from germline, CDR1 is GTSNPN and CDR2 is SVGIG (reference sequence).

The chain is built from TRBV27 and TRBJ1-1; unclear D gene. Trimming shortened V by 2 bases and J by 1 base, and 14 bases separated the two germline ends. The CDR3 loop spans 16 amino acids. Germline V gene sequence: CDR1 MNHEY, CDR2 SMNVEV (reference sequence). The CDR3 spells CASSLSSAPGNTEAFF. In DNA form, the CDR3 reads TGTGCCAGCAGTTTAAGCTCAGCACCAGGGAACACTGAAGCTTTCTTT.

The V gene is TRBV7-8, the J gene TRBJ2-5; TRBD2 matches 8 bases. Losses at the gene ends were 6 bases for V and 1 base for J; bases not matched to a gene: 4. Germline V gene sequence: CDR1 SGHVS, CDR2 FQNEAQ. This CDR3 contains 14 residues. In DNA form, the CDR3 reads TGTGCCAGCAGACCCACTAGCGGCCAAGAGACCCAGTACTTC. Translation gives CASRPTSGQETQYF.

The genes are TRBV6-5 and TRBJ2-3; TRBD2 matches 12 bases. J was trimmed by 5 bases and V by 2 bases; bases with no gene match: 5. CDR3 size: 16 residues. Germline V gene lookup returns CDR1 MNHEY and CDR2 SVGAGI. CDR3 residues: CASSYLLAGGQDTQYF. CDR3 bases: TGTGCCAGCAGTTACCTACTAGCGGGAGGACAAGATACGCAGTATTTT.

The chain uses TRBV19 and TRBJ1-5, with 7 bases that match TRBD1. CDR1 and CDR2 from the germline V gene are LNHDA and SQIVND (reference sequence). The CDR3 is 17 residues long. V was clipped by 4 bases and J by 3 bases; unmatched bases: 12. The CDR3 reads CASSTRGRGVANQPQHF. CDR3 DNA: TGTGCCAGTAGTACCCGGGGCAGGGGGGTAGCCAATCAGCCCCAGCATTTT.

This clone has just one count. The CDR3 coding sequence is TGTGCCAGCAGTCATAGCCGACTAGCGGGAGTGTACAATGAGCAGTTCTTC. Protein: CASSHSRLAGVYNEQFF. The chain is built from TRBV27 and TRBJ2-1, with TRBD2 matching over 12 bases. Per the germline V gene, CDR1 is MNHEY and CDR2 is SMNVEV (reference sequence). CDR3 size: 17 residues. V gave up 5 bases and J gave up 4 bases; unmatched junction bases: 9.

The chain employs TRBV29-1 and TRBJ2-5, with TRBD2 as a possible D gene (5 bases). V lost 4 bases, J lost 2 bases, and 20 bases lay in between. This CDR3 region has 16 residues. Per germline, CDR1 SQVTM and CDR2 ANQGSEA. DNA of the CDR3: TGCAGCGTTGCCCCAGGCGGGCGTATCCGTCAAGAGACCCAGTACTTC. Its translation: CSVAPGGRIRQETQYF. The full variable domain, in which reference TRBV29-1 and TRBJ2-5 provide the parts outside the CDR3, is SAVISQKPSRDICQRGTSLTIQCQVDSQVTMMFWYRQQPGQSLTLIATANQGSEATYESGFVIDKFPISRPNLTFSTLTVSNMSPEDSSIYLCSVAPGGRIRQETQYFGPGTRLLVL.

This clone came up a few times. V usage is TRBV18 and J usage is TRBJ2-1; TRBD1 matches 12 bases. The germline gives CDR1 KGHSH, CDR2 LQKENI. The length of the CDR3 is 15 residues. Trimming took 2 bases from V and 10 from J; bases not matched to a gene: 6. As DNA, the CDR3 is TGTGCCAGCTCACCATCGGGACAGGGGGCGGGAGAGCAGTTCTTC. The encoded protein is CASSPSGQGAGEQFF.

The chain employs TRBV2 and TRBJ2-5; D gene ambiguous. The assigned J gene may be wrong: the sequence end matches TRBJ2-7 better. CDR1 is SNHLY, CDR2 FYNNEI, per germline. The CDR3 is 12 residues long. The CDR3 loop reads CASTPLSYEQYF. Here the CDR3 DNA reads TGTGCCAGCACCCCCCTTTCCTACGAGCAGTACTTC.

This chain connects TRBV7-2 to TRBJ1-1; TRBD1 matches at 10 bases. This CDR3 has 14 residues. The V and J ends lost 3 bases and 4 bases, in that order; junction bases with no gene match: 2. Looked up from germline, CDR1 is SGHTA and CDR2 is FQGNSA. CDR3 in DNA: TGTGCCAGCAGCTTGGACAGGGGGTCCACTGAAGCTTTCTTT. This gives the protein CASSLDRGSTEAFF.

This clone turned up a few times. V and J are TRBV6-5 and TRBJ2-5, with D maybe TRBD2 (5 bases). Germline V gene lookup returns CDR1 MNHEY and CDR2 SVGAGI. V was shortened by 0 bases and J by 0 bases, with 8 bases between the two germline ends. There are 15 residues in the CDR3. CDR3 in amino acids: CASSYSGVYQETQYF. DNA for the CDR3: TGTGCCAGCAGTTACTCCGGGGTCTACCAAGAGACCCAGTACTTC.

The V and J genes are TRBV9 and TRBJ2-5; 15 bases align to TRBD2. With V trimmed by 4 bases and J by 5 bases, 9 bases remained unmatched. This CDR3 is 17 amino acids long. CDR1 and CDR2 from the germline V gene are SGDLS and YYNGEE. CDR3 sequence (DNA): TGTGCCAGCAGCCCCGGGACTAGCGGGGGGACCCTGGAGACCCAGTACTTC. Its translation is CASSPGTSGGTLETQYF.

The CDR3 DNA sequence: TGTGCCAGCTCAACGGGGGACGGATATAGCAATCAGCCCCAGCATTTT. This encodes CASSTGDGYSNQPQHF. J is TRBJ1-5 and V is TRBV18, with D tentatively TRBD1 (5 bases). From germline, CDR1 is KGHSH and CDR2 LQKENI. There are 16 residues in the CDR3. Trimming took off 5 bases at V and 0 bases at J, with 14 bases between the two ends.

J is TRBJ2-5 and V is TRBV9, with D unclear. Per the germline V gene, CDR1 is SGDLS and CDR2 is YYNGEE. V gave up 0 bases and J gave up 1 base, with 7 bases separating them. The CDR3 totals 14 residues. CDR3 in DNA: TGTGCCAGCAGCGTAGGTACTCTCCAAGAGACCCAGTACTTC. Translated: CASSVGTLQETQYF.

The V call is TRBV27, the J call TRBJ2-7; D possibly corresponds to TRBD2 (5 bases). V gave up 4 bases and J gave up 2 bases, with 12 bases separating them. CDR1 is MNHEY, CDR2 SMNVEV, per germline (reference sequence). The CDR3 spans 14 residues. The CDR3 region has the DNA TGTGCCAGCAGTTCCCATCGGGGAACCTACGAGCAGTACTTC. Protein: CASSSHRGTYEQYF.

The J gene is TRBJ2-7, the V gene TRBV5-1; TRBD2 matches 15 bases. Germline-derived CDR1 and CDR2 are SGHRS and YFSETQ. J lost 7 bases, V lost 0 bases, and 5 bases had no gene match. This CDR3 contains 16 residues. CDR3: CASSLGTSGRAGEQYF. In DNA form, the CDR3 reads TGCGCCAGCAGCTTGGGGACTAGCGGGAGGGCCGGTGAGCAGTACTTC.

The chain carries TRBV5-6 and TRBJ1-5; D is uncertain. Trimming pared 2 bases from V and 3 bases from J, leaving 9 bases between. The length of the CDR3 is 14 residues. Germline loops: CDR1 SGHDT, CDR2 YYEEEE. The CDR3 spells CASSFNGPNQPQHF. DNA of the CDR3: TGTGCCAGCAGCTTTAACGGTCCCAATCAGCCCCAGCATTTT. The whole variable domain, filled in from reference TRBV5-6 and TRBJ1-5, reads DAGVTQSPTHLIKTRGQQVTLRCSPKSGHDTVSWYQQALGQGPQFIFQYYEEEERQRGNFPDRFSGHQFPNYSSELNVNALLLGDSALYLCASSFNGPNQPQHFGDGTRLSIL.

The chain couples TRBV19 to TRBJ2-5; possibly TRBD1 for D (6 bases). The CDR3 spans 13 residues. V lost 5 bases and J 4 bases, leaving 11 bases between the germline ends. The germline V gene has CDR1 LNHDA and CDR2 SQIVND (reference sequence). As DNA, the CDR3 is TGTGCCAGTAGTGGGTCAGGGGTAGAGACCCAGTACTTC. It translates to CASSGSGVETQYF.